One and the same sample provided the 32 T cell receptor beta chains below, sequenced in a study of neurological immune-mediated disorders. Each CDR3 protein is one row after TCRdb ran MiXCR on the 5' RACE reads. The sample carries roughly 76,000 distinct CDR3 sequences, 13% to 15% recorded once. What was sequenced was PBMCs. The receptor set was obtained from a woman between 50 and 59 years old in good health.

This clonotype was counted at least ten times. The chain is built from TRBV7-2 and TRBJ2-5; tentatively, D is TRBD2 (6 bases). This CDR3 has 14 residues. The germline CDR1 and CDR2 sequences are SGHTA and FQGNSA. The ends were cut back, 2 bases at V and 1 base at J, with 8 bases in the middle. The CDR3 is CASSLRGTQETQYF. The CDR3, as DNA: TGTGCCAGCAGCTTACGGGGGACCCAAGAGACCCAGTACTTC.

The CDR3 is CASSPSDRLANIQYF. The CDR3 DNA follows: TGTGCCAGCAGCCCGTCGGACCGCCTCGCAAACATTCAGTACTTC. The rearrangement links TRBV3-1 to TRBJ2-4; D not certain. Trimming removed 4 bases at V and 6 bases at J, with 16 bases between. The CDR3 length is 15 residues. Germline CDR1 and CDR2: LGHDT and YNNKEL (reference sequence). The full variable domain, in which reference TRBV3-1 and TRBJ2-4 provide the parts outside the CDR3, is DTAVSQTPKYLVTQMGNDKSIKCEQNLGHDTMYWYKQDSKKFLKIMFSYNNKELIINETVPNRFSPKSPDKAHLNLHINSLELGDSAVYFCASSPSDRLANIQYFGAGTRLSVL.

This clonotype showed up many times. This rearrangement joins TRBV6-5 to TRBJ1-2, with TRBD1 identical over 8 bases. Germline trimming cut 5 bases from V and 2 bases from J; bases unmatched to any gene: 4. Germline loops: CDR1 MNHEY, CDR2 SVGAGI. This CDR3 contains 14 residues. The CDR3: CASSRRDRNYGYTF. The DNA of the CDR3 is TGTGCCAGCAGTCGTCGGGACAGGAACTATGGCTACACCTTC.

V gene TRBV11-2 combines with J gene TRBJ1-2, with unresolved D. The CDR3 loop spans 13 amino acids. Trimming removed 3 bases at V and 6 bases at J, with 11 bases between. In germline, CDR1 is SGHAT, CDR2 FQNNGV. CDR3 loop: CASSFQGWDGYTF. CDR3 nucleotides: TGTGCCAGCAGCTTCCAAGGCTGGGATGGCTACACCTTC.

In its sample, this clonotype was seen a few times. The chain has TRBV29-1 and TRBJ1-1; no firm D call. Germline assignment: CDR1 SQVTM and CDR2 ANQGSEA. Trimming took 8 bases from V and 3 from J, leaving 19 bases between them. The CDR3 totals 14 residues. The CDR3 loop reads CSSYGATFYTEAFF. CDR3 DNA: TGCAGCTCATATGGAGCTACCTTTTACACTGAAGCTTTCTTT.

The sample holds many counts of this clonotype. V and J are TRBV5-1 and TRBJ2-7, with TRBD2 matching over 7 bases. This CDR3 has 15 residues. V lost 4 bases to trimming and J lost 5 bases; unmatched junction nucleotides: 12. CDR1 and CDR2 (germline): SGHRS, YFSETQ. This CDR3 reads CASSNGLGRGDEQYF. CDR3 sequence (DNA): TGCGCCAGCAGCAACGGACTAGGCCGGGGGGACGAGCAGTACTTC.

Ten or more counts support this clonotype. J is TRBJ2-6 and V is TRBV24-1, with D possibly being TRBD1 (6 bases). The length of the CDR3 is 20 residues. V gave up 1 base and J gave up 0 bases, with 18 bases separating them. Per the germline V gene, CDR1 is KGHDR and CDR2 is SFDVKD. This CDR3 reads CATSDLGGRGTPSGANVLTF. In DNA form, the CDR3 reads TGTGCCACCAGTGATTTAGGAGGCAGGGGTACTCCCTCTGGGGCCAACGTCCTGACTTTC.

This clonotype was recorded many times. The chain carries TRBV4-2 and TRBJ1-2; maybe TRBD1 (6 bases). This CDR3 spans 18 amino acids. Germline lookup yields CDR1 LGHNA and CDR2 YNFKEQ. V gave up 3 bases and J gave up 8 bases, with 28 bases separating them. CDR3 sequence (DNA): TGTGCCAGCAGCCACCCGACACAGGGAGAGAGGGCCTGGGGCGGCTACACCTTC. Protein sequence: CASSHPTQGERAWGGYTF.

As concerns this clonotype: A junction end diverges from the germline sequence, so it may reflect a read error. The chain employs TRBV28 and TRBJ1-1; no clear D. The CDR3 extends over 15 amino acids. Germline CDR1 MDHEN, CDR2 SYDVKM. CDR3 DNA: TGTGTCAGCAGTAACCTAGGGCAACCAGGCTCTGAAGCTTTCTTT. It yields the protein CVSSNLGQPGSEAFF.

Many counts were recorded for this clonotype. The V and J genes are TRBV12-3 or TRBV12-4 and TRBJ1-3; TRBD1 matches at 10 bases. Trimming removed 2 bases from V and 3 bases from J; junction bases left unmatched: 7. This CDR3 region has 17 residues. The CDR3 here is CASSLYRTGGIGNTIYF. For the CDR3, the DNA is TGTGCCAGCAGTTTATACCGGACAGGGGGAATTGGAAACACCATATATTTT.

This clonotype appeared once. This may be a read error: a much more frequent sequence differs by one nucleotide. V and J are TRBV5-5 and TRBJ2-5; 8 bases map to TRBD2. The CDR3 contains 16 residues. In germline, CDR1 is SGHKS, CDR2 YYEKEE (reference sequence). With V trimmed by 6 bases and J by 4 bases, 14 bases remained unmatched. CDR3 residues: CASISEMGAGGETQYF. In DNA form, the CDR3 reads TGTGCCAGCATCTCGGAGATGGGTGCGGGGGGAGAGACCCAGTACTTC.

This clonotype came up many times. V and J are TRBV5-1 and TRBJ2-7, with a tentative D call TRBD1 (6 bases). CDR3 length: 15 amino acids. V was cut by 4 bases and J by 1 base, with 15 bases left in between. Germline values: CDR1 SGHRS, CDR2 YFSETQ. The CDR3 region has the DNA TGCGCCAGCAGCCGATCCGGGACACCATCCTACGAGCAGTACTTC. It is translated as CASSRSGTPSYEQYF.

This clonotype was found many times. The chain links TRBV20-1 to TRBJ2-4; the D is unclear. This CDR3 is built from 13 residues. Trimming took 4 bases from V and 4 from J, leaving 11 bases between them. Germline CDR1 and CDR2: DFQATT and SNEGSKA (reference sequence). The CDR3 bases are TGCAGTGCTACCCCGGACGGAAAAAACATTCAGTACTTC. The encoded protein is CSATPDGKNIQYF.

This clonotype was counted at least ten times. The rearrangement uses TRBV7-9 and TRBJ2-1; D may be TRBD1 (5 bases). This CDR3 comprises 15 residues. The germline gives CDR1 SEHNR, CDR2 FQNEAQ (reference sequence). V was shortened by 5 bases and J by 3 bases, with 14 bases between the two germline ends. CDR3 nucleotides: TGTGCCAGCAGCGTAGTCCAGGGCAGCTACAATGAGCAGTTCTTC. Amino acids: CASSVVQGSYNEQFF.

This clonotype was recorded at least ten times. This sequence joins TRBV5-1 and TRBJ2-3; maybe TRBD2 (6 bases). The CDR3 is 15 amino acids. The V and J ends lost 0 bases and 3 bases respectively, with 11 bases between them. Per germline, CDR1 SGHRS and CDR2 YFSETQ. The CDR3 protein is CASSLVSGPTDTQYF. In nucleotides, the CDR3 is TGCGCCAGCAGCTTGGTTAGCGGACCAACAGATACGCAGTATTTT.

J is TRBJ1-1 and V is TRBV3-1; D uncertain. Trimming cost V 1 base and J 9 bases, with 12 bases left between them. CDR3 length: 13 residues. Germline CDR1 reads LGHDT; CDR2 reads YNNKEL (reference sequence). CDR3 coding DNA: TGTGCCAGCAGCCAAGCACTCGGAATCCAAGCTTTCTTT. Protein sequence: CASSQALGIQAFF.

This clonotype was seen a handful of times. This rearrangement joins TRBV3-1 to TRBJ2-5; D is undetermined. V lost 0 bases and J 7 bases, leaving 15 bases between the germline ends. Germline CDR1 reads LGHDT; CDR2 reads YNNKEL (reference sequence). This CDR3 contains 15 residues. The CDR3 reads CASSQEGRDLWTQYF. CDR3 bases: TGTGCCAGCAGCCAAGAAGGAAGGGATTTGTGGACCCAGTACTTC.

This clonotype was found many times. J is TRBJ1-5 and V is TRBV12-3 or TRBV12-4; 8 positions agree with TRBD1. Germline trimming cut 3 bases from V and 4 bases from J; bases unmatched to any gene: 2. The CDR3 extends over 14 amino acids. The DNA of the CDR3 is TGTGCCAGCAGTTTGCAGGGGGCGAATCAGCCCCAGCATTTT. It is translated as CASSLQGANQPQHF.

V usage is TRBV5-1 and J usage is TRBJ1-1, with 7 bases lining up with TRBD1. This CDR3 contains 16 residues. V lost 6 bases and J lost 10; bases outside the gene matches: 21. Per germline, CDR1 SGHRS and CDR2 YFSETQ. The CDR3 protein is CASNSRLTGKVSVAFF. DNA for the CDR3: TGCGCCAGCAACTCCCGCTTGACAGGGAAGGTATCTGTAGCTTTCTTT.

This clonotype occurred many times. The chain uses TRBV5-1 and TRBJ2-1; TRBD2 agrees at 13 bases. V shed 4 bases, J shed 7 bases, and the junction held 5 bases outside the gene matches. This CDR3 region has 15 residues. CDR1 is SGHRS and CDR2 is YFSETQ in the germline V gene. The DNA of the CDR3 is TGCGCCAGCAGCCTCTGGACTAGCGGGGGAAATGAGCAGTTCTTC. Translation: CASSLWTSGGNEQFF.

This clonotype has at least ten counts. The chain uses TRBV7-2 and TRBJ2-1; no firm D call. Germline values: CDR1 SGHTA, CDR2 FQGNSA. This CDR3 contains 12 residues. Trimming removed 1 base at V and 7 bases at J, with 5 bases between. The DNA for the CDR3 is TGTGCCAGCAGCTTAGTGACTAATGAGCAGTTCTTC. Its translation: CASSLVTNEQFF.

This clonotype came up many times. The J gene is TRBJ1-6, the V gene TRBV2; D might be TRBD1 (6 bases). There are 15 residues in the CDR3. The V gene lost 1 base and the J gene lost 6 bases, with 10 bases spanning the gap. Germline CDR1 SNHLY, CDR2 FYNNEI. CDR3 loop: CASSEVGAGNSPLHF. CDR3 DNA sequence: TGTGCCAGCAGTGAAGTGGGGGCCGGTAATTCACCCCTCCACTTT.

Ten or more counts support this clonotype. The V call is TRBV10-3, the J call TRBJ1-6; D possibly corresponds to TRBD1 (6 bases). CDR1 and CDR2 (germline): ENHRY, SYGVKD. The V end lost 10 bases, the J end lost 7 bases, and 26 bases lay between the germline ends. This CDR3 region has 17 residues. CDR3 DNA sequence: TGTGCCACCAAAAGAAGCCAATTACAGGGAGAGAATTCACCCCTCCACTTT. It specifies CATKRSQLQGENSPLHF.

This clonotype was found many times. CDR3 in amino acids: CASSPGTGGAEAFF. Here the CDR3 DNA reads TGTGCCAGCAGCCCCGGGACAGGGGGGGCTGAAGCTTTCTTT. The gene calls are TRBV7-3 and TRBJ1-1; 11 bases are a match to TRBD1. Germline lookup yields CDR1 SGHTA and CDR2 FQGTGA. This CDR3 is 14 amino acids long. V was pared by 5 bases and J by 6 bases, with 5 bases of the junction left unmatched.

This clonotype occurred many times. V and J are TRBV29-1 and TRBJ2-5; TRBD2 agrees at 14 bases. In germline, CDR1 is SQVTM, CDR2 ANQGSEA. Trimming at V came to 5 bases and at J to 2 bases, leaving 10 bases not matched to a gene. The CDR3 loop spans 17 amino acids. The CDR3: CSVRTGTSGGPQETQYF. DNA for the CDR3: TGCAGCGTTCGTACCGGGACTAGCGGGGGACCACAAGAGACCCAGTACTTC.

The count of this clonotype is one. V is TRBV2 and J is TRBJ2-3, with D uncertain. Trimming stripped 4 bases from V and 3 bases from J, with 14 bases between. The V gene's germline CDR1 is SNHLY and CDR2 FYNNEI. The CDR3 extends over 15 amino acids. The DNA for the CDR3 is TGTGCCAGCAGTGGGCACGCTCCTCCGACAGATACGCAGTATTTT. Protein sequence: CASSGHAPPTDTQYF.

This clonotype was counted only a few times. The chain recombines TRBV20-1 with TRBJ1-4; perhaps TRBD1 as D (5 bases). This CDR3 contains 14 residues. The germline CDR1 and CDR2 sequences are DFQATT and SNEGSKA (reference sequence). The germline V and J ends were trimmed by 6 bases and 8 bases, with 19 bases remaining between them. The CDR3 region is CSAINRRGREKLFF. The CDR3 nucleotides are TGCAGTGCCATTAACCGACGGGGGAGAGAAAAACTGTTTTTT.

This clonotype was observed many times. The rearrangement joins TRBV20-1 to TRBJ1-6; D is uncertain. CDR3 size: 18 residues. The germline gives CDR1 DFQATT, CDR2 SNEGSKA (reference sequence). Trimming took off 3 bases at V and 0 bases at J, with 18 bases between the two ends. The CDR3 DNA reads TGCAGTGCTAGGAGCACCCCCTCGGGGAGCTCCTATAATTCACCCCTCCACTTT. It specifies CSARSTPSGSSYNSPLHF.

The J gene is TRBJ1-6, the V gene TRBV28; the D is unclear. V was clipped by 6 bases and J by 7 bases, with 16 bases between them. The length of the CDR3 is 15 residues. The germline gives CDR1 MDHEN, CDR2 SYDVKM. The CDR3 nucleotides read TGTGCCAGCAGGAGCACCGGTCCCGAGAATTCACCCCTCCACTTT. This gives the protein CASRSTGPENSPLHF. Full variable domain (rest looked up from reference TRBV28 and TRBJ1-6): DVKVTQSSRYLVKRTGEKVFLECVQDMDHENMFWYRQDPGLGLRLIYFSYDVKMKEKGDIPEGYSVSREKKERFSLILESASTNQTSMYLCASRSTGPENSPLHFGNGTRLTVT.

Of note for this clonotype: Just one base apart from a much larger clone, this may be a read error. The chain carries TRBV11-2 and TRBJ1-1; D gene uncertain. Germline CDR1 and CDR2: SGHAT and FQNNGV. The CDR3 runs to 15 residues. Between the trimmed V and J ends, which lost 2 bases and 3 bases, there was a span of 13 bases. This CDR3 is CASSLLSWEYTEAFF. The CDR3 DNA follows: TGTGCCAGCAGCTTATTAAGTTGGGAGTACACTGAAGCTTTCTTT. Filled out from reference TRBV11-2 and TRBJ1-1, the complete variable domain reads EAGVAQSPRYKIIEKRQSVAFWCNPISGHATLYWYQQILGQGPKLLIQFQNNGVVDDSQLPKDRFSAERLKGVDSTLKIQPAKLEDSAVYLCASSLLSWEYTEAFFGQGTRLTVV.

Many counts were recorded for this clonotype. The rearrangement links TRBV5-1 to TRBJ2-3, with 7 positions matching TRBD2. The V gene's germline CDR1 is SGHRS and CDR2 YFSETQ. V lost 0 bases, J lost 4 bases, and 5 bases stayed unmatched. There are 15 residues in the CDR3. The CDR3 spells CASSLGATSPDTQYF. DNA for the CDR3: TGCGCCAGCAGCTTGGGAGCGACTAGCCCAGATACGCAGTATTTT.

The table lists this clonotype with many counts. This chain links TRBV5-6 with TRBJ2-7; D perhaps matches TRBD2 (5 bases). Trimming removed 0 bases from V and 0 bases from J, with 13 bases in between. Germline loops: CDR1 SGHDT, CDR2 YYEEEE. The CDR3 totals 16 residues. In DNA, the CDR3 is TGTGCCAGCAGCTTGGGGGGTCCGGGAAGCTCCTACGAGCAGTACTTC. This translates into CASSLGGPGSSYEQYF.